What follows describes a single T cell receptor (beta chain). This sample is drawn from a study of technical replicates of blood from a few donors. The CDR3 is made up of 11 amino acids. Germline lookup yields CDR1 DFQATT and CDR2 SNEGSKA (reference sequence). Trimming pared 3 bases from V and 5 bases from J, leaving 6 bases between. Using immunoSEQ multiplex PCR, the repertoire was profiled, and TCRdb retains in-frame clones only, with some absent. The sample includes approximately 58,000 clones, roughly 90% of them seen just once. This clonotype originated in a human donor in good health. Some clones in this sample may be carry-over from other donors' samples. Material: PBMCs. The chain is built from TRBV20-1 and TRBJ2-3; D is unclear. In nucleotides, the CDR3 is TGCAGTGCTAGGTTTAGAGATACGCAGTATTTT. Translated: CSARFRDTQYF.